A selection of T cell receptor beta chains follows, all from one sample in a study of blood T cells in healthy people across ages. MiXCR, applied by TCRdb to the 5' RACE reads, yields one record per CDR3 protein. Among around 1,500,000 distinct CDR3 sequences, approximately 28% were seen once, and the ten largest hold 6.5% to 8.5%. Sequenced input: blood. All receptors derive from a woman in her twenties or thirties in good health. Both conserved end residues are part of each CDR3. D genes are given only for firm matches. The listing skips clone size in some rows; elsewhere it reads once, few, many or a size class.

abundance	v_gene	j_gene	d_gene	CDR3nt	CDR3aa
few	TRBV7-8	TRBJ2-2	-	TGTGCCAGCAGCTTAGTGCCCCAGCCGAGGGAGCTGTTTTTT	CASSLVPQPRELFF
-	TRBV12-3/TRBV12-4	TRBJ2-7	-	TGTGCCGGCAGTTTGGGCATCGAGCAGTACTTC	CAGSLGIEQYF
-	TRBV29-1	TRBJ2-2	-	TGCAGCGGTAGAGAAGCAGGGGGGAAAGGCGGGGAGCTGTTTTTT	CSGREAGGKGGELFF
few	TRBV6-5	TRBJ2-1	TRBD1	TGTGCCAGTGCCGCGGACAGGGGTTTTTACAATGAGCAGTTCTTC	CASAADRGFYNEQFF
-	TRBV6-5	TRBJ2-1	TRBD2	TGTGCCAGCAGTCCAATAGCGGGGCAGCGGAATGAGCAGTTCTTC	CASSPIAGQRNEQFF
many	TRBV7-6	TRBJ2-7	TRBD1	TGTGCCAGCAGCGCAGATAGGACAGGATTGAACGAGCAGTACTTC	CASSADRTGLNEQYF
-	TRBV6-2/TRBV6-3	TRBJ1-3	-	TGTGCCAGCATTACATCGGGTCGCCGAAACACCATATATTTT	CASITSGRRNTIYF
few	TRBV7-7	TRBJ2-3	-	TGTGCCAGCAGCTTAGCGGGAATGGATACGCAGTATTTT	CASSLAGMDTQYF
-	TRBV20-1	TRBJ1-5	-	TGCAGTGCTACCGGGTCGGGCAATCAGCCCCAGCATTTT	CSATGSGNQPQHF
-	TRBV29-1	TRBJ2-1	TRBD2	TGCAGCGCCCGGACTAGCGGGGGCATGTCCAATGAGCAGTTCTTC	CSARTSGGMSNEQFF
many	TRBV12-3/TRBV12-4	TRBJ2-7	-	TGTGCCAGCAGTTTAAGCGAACGGTTGGGGCAGTACTTC	CASSLSERLGQYF
many	TRBV20-1	TRBJ2-5	TRBD1	TGCAGTGCTCTAGGGGACAGGGAAGAGACCCAGTACTTC	CSALGDREETQYF
-	TRBV14	TRBJ1-1	-	TGTGCCAGCAGCCAAGGGGGGAAATTTGACACTGAAGCTTTCTTT	CASSQGGKFDTEAFF
few	TRBV5-1	TRBJ2-7	TRBD1	TGCGCCAGCAGCACCGGACAGGGGGGGAACGAGCAGTACTTC	CASSTGQGGNEQYF
few	TRBV18	TRBJ1-6	-	TGTGCCAGCTCACCAGATTCGGGGAGGGCTCGGTCACCCCTCCACTTT	CASSPDSGRARSPLHF
-	TRBV9	TRBJ1-4	-	TGTGCCAGCAGCGTGGGAACAGGGACGAGGGGGGCAACTAATGAAAAACTGTTTTTT	CASSVGTGTRGATNEKLFF
few	TRBV10-2	TRBJ2-2	-	TGCGCCAGCAGTGAACAGGCGAACACCGGGGAGCTGTTTTTT	CASSEQANTGELFF
-	TRBV12-3/TRBV12-4	TRBJ2-1	TRBD2	TGTGCCAGCAGTCCTCGACTAGCGGGGGCCTGGGAGCAGTTCTTC	CASSPRLAGAWEQFF
-	TRBV20-1	TRBJ1-5	TRBD1	TGCAGTACTAGGGGGACAGGGGGTATTCAGCCCCAGCATTTT	CSTRGTGGIQPQHF
many	TRBV5-1	TRBJ2-7	TRBD2	TGTGCCAGCAGCTTAACGGGAGGGACCTACGAGCAGTACTTC	CASSLTGGTYEQYF
few	TRBV28	TRBJ1-5	-	TGTGCCAGCATTCCCTTCGGAGGTAGCAATCAGCCCCAGCATTTT	CASIPFGGSNQPQHF
-	TRBV20-1	TRBJ2-7	TRBD1	TGCAGTGCTAGCCCCGACAGGGTGGGGCGCGAGCAGTACTTC	CSASPDRVGREQYF
-	TRBV20-1	TRBJ2-1	-	TGCAGTACTAGTTTCCTAGCCAACAATGAGCAGTTCTTC	CSTSFLANNEQFF
many	TRBV4-1	TRBJ2-5	-	TGCGCCAGCAGCCCAGTCCTACAGGGGAGGAGAGAGACCCAGTACTTC	CASSPVLQGRRETQYF
many	TRBV12-3/TRBV12-4	TRBJ2-5	-	TGTGCCAGCAGTTTTAGCGGTCAAGAGACCCAGTACTTC	CASSFSGQETQYF
few	TRBV29-1	TRBJ2-5	-	TGCAGCGTTCAAGGGTTAGAAGAGACCCAGTACTTC	CSVQGLEETQYF
-	TRBV20-1	TRBJ2-3	TRBD2	TGCAGTGCTATAGCGGGGAGAACTTGCACAGATACGCAGTATTTT	CSAIAGRTCTDTQYF
few	TRBV12-3/TRBV12-4	TRBJ2-5	-	TGTGCCAGCAGTCGGGGCACCGAGACCCAGTACTTC	CASSRGTETQYF
few	TRBV12-5	TRBJ2-1	-	TGTGCTAGTGCTCAATCTTCCAGGGGAGTTCGCCATGAGCAGTTCTTC	CASAQSSRGVRHEQFF
-	TRBV7-2	TRBJ2-1	-	TGTGCCAGCAGCAACCGACCCTACAATGAGCAGTTCTTC	CASSNRPYNEQFF
-	TRBV4-1	TRBJ2-6	-	TGCGCCAGCAGCCAAGAAGGGGGTCTCGGCTCTGGGGCCAACGTCCTGACTTTC	CASSQEGGLGSGANVLTF
many	TRBV5-1	TRBJ2-3	-	TGCGCCAGCAGCTTGGTCGGTCAAAAGGGAGATACGCAGTATTTT	CASSLVGQKGDTQYF
-	TRBV20-1	TRBJ2-7	-	TGCAGTTCTAGAACCGGGTCCGTGAGTTCCGAGCAGTACTTC	CSSRTGSVSSEQYF
few	TRBV5-1	TRBJ2-1	-	TGCGCCAGCAGCTTGCGACAGGAGGGGAATGAGCAGTTCTTC	CASSLRQEGNEQFF
-	TRBV7-2	TRBJ1-2	-	TGTGCCAGCAGCTTTGGATGGGATGGCTACACCTTC	CASSFGWDGYTF
few	TRBV6-5	TRBJ2-3	TRBD2	TGTGCCACCGGACTAGCGGGGGCATATACGCAGTATTTT	CATGLAGAYTQYF